The text below deals with one T cell receptor (beta chain). Its antigen is unknown. The sample comes from a study of cytomegalovirus exposure and HLA in healthy donors. With 60 Vbeta and 13 Jbeta primers, the PCR was carried out. The table came from immunoSEQ multiplex PCR; TCRdb's copy has only in-frame clones and leaves some out. The sample has 95,000 to 150,000 clones; the top ten hold less than 3%. V lost 9 bases and J 4 bases, leaving 23 bases between the germline ends. The CDR3 runs to 16 residues. The V gene's germline CDR1 is SGHTS and CDR2 YDEGEE. Overall study findings and caveats: In a later analysis, TCR beta V- and J-gene trimming showed a link to a missense DCLRE1C variant. Most TCR sequences proved rare, with some public TCRs found in many donors. Most of the TCR beta V segments (in an earlier analysis) were productive either about 87% or about 30% of the time.

This sequence was found in a young man in good health and CMV-seronegative. Material for sequencing was PBMCs. V is TRBV5-8 and J is TRBJ1-3; D remains unclear. CDR3 DNA sequence: TGTGCCACCTTCCCTCTAGACATCCGGGGAGGAAACACCATATATTTT. It specifies CATFPLDIRGGNTIYF.